This entry is about one TCR beta chain. The data were taken from a study of control samples from healthy donors and cancer patients. Sequenced by immunoSEQ multiplex PCR; TCRdb stores in-frame clones only, minus some. Altogether about 98,000 clones are present, around 82% being singletons, with the ten largest covering about 2%. This clonotype was sampled from a man in his sixties in good health. Sequencing input: blood.

The CDR3 DNA reads as TGTGCCACCTTTAGTATCAACACCGGGGAGCTGTTTTTT. It codes for CATFSINTGELFF. The chain recombines TRBV24-1 with TRBJ2-2; D is unclear. The CDR3 is 13 residues long. The ends were cut back, 9 bases at V and 2 bases at J, with 9 bases in the middle. Germline V gene lookup returns CDR1 KGHDR and CDR2 SFDVKD.